The 20 T cell receptor beta chains below all came from one sample that was sequenced in a study of blood T cell repertoires in COVID-19. Generated by immunoSEQ multiplex PCR, the TCRdb table keeps only in-frame clones and is missing some. The data show about 140,000 clones, 75% to 90% seen once. Sequencing was done on a sample of peripheral blood. These receptors were collected from a man aged 50 or older who had recovered from COVID-19.

The chain has TRBV2 and TRBJ1-5, with TRBD1 matching over 8 bases. CDR3 length: 14 residues. Per the germline V gene, CDR1 is SNHLY and CDR2 is FYNNEI. J lost 0 bases, V lost 7 bases, and 2 bases had no gene match. In DNA, the CDR3 is TGTGCCAGCACGGGACAGGATAGCAATCAGCCCCAGCATTTT. Translation: CASTGQDSNQPQHF. Together with reference TRBV2 and TRBJ1-5, the CDR3 gives the full variable domain: EPEVTQTPSHQVTQMGQEVILRCVPISNHLYFYWYRQILGQKVEFLVSFYNNEISEKSEIFDDQFSVERPDGSNFTLKIRSTKLEDSAMYFCASTGQDSNQPQHFGDGTRLSIL.

V usage is TRBV7-2 and J usage is TRBJ2-7, with D perhaps TRBD1 (5 bases). The germline V gene encodes CDR1 SGHTA and CDR2 FQGNSA. The CDR3 is 17 amino acids. V shed 6 bases and J shed 3 bases, with 24 bases lying between them. As DNA, the CDR3 is TGTGCCAGCAGAATGCTATACATTGGCAGGGCGAACTACGAGCAGTACTTC. Residues: CASRMLYIGRANYEQYF.

This chain links TRBV7-2 with TRBJ2-7, with 7 nucleotides matching TRBD2. Trimming at V came to 4 bases and at J to 6 bases, leaving 3 bases not matched to a gene. Germline loops: CDR1 SGHTA, CDR2 FQGNSA. The CDR3 covers 12 residues. The CDR3 DNA reads as TGTGCCAGCAGCTCTCTAGCGGCCGAGCAGTACTTC. Residues: CASSSLAAEQYF.

This rearrangement joins TRBV30 to TRBJ1-2; 9 nucleotides line up with TRBD1. Germline loops: CDR1 GTSNPN, CDR2 SVGIG (reference sequence). CDR3 length: 18 amino acids. J was trimmed by 3 bases and V by 2 bases; bases with no gene match: 16. The CDR3 is CAWSRHQTGTGLYYGYTF. The CDR3 bases are TGTGCCTGGAGTCGCCATCAAACCGGGACAGGGTTATACTATGGCTACACCTTC.

This chain connects TRBV11-1 to TRBJ1-2; 11 bases are a match to TRBD1. Looked up from germline, CDR1 is SGHAT and CDR2 is FQDESV (reference sequence). The CDR3 has 16 amino acids. The trim removed 4 bases at V and 3 bases at J, leaving 7 bases unmatched. The CDR3 sequence: CASSSTGTGGDYGYTF. Here the CDR3 DNA reads TGTGCCAGCAGCTCTACCGGGACAGGGGGGGACTATGGCTACACCTTC.

The CDR3 sequence is CASSLGAAQETQYF. The CDR3 region has the DNA TGTGCCAGCAGTTTAGGCGCAGCGCAAGAGACCCAGTACTTC. The chain has TRBV28 and TRBJ2-5; D not certain. This CDR3 is 14 amino acids long. V lost 2 bases to trimming and J lost 2 bases, with 9 bases between them. Germline V CDR1 and CDR2: MDHEN, SYDVKM.

The V gene is TRBV7-2, the J gene TRBJ2-5, with D perhaps TRBD2 (6 bases). Germline assignment: CDR1 SGHTA and CDR2 FQGNSA. The CDR3 contains 16 residues. The V end lost 5 bases, the J end lost 7 bases, and 23 bases lay between the germline ends. As DNA, the CDR3 is TGTGCCAGCAGCCCCTGGGCGCGGGACCATGTCGGGACCCAGTACTTC. This sequence encodes CASSPWARDHVGTQYF.

The rearrangement uses TRBV2 and TRBJ1-2, with 11 bases lining up with TRBD1. The V segment lost 0 bases and the J segment 7 bases; nucleotides outside the gene matches: 7. From germline, CDR1 is SNHLY and CDR2 FYNNEI. The CDR3 runs to 16 residues. As DNA, the CDR3 is TGTGCCAGCAGTGAAGCAAGGACAGGGGGCATCTCTGGCTACACCTTC. Protein sequence: CASSEARTGGISGYTF.

This chain joins TRBV27 and TRBJ2-2; D is possibly TRBD1 (5 bases). V lost 6 bases and J lost 2, with 10 bases in between. Looked up from germline, CDR1 is MNHEY and CDR2 is SMNVEV (reference sequence). The CDR3 runs 14 residues. Here the CDR3 reads CASRPDINTGELFF. In nucleotides, the CDR3 is TGTGCCAGCAGACCGGACATTAACACCGGGGAGCTGTTTTTT.

Here the CDR3 reads CASSLAGGYTF. For the CDR3, the DNA is TGTGCCAGCAGTTTGGCTGGTGGCTACACCTTC. The gene calls are TRBV12-3 or TRBV12-4 and TRBJ1-2; D is unresolved. The CDR3 loop spans 11 amino acids. Trimming took 3 bases from V and 7 from J, leaving 6 bases between them.

This chain links TRBV29-1 with TRBJ1-2; TRBD1 is a possible D gene (6 bases). Trimming left V 3 bases short and J 2 bases short, with 10 bases between. Germline CDR1 and CDR2: SQVTM and ANQGSEA. The CDR3 has 13 amino acids. The CDR3 reads CSVDRGLNYGYTF. The CDR3 coding sequence is TGCAGCGTTGACAGGGGTTTAAACTATGGCTACACCTTC.

The genes are TRBV5-6 and TRBJ2-2; 9 nucleotides agree with TRBD1. Germline V gene data show CDR1 as SGHDT and CDR2 as YYEEEE. The CDR3 loop spans 16 amino acids. The V segment lost 3 bases and the J segment 5 bases; nucleotides outside the gene matches: 8. The CDR3 sequence: CASSSGDRVRTGELFF. The DNA for the CDR3 is TGTGCCAGCAGCTCCGGGGACAGGGTGAGGACCGGGGAGCTGTTTTTT. The full variable domain, rest sourced from reference TRBV5-6 and TRBJ2-2, is DAGVTQSPTHLIKTRGQQVTLRCSPKSGHDTVSWYQQALGQGPQFIFQYYEEEERQRGNFPDRFSGHQFPNYSSELNVNALLLGDSALYLCASSSGDRVRTGELFFGEGSRLTVL.

This clone was detected only once. The rearrangement joins TRBV25-1 to TRBJ2-7, with D perhaps matching TRBD1 (6 bases). V was trimmed by 3 bases and J by 5 bases, leaving 14 bases between them. The germline CDR1 and CDR2 sequences are MGHDK and SYGVNS. This CDR3 contains 14 residues. The CDR3 nucleotides read TGTGCCAGCAGTGAGAAGTACAGGGAACACGAGCAGTACTTC. This codes for CASSEKYREHEQYF.

V usage is TRBV12-5 and J usage is TRBJ2-1, with 8 bases lining up with TRBD1. Unmatched junction bases numbered 9, after V lost 1 base and J lost 1 base. Germline CDR1 LGHNT, CDR2 FRNRAP. The CDR3 spans 18 residues. In DNA, the CDR3 is TGTGCTAGTGGTTTGGGCGTCGGCGGGACAGGATCCTACAATGAGCAGTTCTTC. Residues: CASGLGVGGTGSYNEQFF.

This clone has only a few counts. V is TRBV18 and J is TRBJ2-5; a weak D match, TRBD2 (7 bases). The V gene lost 2 bases and the J gene lost 0 bases, with 19 bases spanning the gap. Germline CDR1 KGHSH, CDR2 LQKENI. This CDR3 region has 18 residues. The CDR3 DNA sequence: TGTGCCAGCTCACCAAATGGGGGACAACTAGCGTACCAAGAGACCCAGTACTTC. Translation gives CASSPNGGQLAYQETQYF. The full variable domain, in which reference TRBV18 and TRBJ2-5 provide the parts outside the CDR3, is NAGVMQNPRHLVRRRGQEARLRCSPMKGHSHVYWYRQLPEEGLKFMVYLQKENIIDESGMPKERFSAEFPKEGPSILRIQQVVRGDSAAYFCASSPNGGQLAYQETQYFGPGTRLLVL.

The chain joins TRBV15 to TRBJ1-1, with TRBD1 as a possible D gene (6 bases). The germline V gene encodes CDR1 LNHNV and CDR2 YYDKDF (reference sequence). Trimming took off 3 bases at V and 0 bases at J, with 8 bases between the two ends. This CDR3 contains 14 residues. The CDR3 here is CATSRGHLNTEAFF. The CDR3 bases are TGTGCCACCAGCAGGGGACACTTGAACACTGAAGCTTTCTTT.

The V call is TRBV9, the J call TRBJ2-1, with D tentatively TRBD1 (6 bases). V lost 4 bases and J lost 4, with 9 bases in between. CDR1 and CDR2 from the germline V gene are SGDLS and YYNGEE. The length of the CDR3 is 13 residues. The CDR3 reads CASSLDSYNEQFF. In nucleotides, the CDR3 is TGTGCCAGCAGCCTGGACAGTTACAATGAGCAGTTCTTC.

V is TRBV2 and J is TRBJ2-3; tentatively, D is TRBD2 (6 bases). Germline values: CDR1 SNHLY, CDR2 FYNNEI. CDR3 length: 13 residues. V shed 9 bases and J shed 3 bases, with 13 bases lying between them. The CDR3 protein is CASRSGGTDTQYF. CDR3 nucleotide sequence: TGTGCCAGTCGAAGTGGAGGGACAGATACGCAGTATTTT.

The CDR3 nucleotides read TGTGCCACCAGCAGAGACAGGGGGCGTGAAAAACTGTTTTTT. It is translated as CATSRDRGREKLFF. The chain is built from TRBV15 and TRBJ1-4; 8 nucleotides match TRBD1. The V segment lost 0 bases and the J segment 7 bases; nucleotides outside the gene matches: 1. This CDR3 comprises 14 residues. CDR1 LNHNV and CDR2 YYDKDF come from the germline V gene (reference sequence).

The chain joins TRBV10-1 to TRBJ1-2; TRBD1 aligns across 7 bases. This CDR3 contains 13 residues. After removal of 4 bases from V and 4 bases from J, the junction contained 3 bases not matched to a gene. CDR1 WNHNN and CDR2 SYGVQD come from the germline V gene (reference sequence). The CDR3 sequence is CASSAGTAYGYTF. DNA for the CDR3: TGCGCCAGCAGTGCCGGGACAGCCTATGGCTACACCTTC.